The clone carrying this TCR beta chain appeared a single time. The sample is drawn from a study of blood T cell repertoires in COVID-19. The overall study: COVID-19 samples collected from the United States, Italy and Spain covered acute and convalescent phases. Nucleic acid was either cDNA or gDNA, and it came from T cells, B-cell-depleted T cells, or PBMCs.

As processed by the authors: It was from reference gene primer amplification that nucleated cell counts were estimated. The repertoire was sequenced with immunoSEQ multiplex PCR; TCRdb's copy has only in-frame clones and lacks some. The V and J calls and clone size come from that table; D and trimming were worked out from the DNA. The data hold 55,000 to 75,000 clones, with more than 65% observed a single time. The Seattle site enrolled patients during active infection and followed them longitudinally. This sequence was found in a man older than 75 with COVID-19, enrolled during active disease. The source material was peripheral blood.

The CDR3 sequence: CASSVSGGIYNEQFF. Written as DNA, the CDR3 is TGTGCCAGCAGCGTTAGCGGGGGGATCTACAATGAGCAGTTCTTC. The chain couples TRBV9 to TRBJ2-1; TRBD2 matches at 10 bases. Germline lookup yields CDR1 SGDLS and CDR2 YYNGEE. Trimming took 2 bases from V and 3 from J; bases not matched to a gene: 2. This CDR3 has 15 residues.